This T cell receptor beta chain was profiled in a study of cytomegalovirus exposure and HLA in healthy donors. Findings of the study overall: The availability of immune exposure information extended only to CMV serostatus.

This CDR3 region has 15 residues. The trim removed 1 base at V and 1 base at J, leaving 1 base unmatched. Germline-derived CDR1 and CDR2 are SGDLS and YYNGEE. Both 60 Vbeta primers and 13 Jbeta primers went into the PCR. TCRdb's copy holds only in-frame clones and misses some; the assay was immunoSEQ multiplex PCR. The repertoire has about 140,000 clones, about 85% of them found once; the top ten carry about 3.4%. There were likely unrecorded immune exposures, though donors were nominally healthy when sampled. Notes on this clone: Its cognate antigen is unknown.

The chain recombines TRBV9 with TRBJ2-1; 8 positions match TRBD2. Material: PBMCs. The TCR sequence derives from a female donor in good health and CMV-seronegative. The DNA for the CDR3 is TGTGCCAGCAGCGTAAGACTAGCGTCCTACAATGAGCAGTTCTTC. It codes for CASSVRLASYNEQFF.